The 13 T cell receptor beta chains presented below share a single source sample, sequenced in a study of T-cell reconstitution after alpha-beta-depleted transplantation in children. The TCRbeta library incorporated unique molecular identifiers. Using its own MiXCR run on the PCR reads, TCRdb lists one record per CDR3 protein. The sample has about 900,000 distinct CDR3 sequences, under 30% seen once; the top ten hold more than 25%. The source was PBMCs, mostly from graft donor cells, collected 360 days after TCRalphabeta/CD19-depleted stem cell transplant. These receptors were collected from a boy in the first two years of life who had a stem cell transplant for SCID, so the T cells may come from the graft donor.

The chain employs TRBV5-1 and TRBJ2-2; the match to TRBD2 covers 7 bases. The CDR3 is made up of 17 amino acids. V trimming: 6 bases; J trimming: 1 base; junction bases outside the gene matches: 12. Germline V CDR1 and CDR2: SGHRS, YFSETQ. The CDR3 spells CASTPPGGGQNTGELFF. DNA of the CDR3: TGCGCCAGCACCCCTCCCGGCGGGGGTCAGAACACCGGGGAGCTGTTTTTT.

The chain links TRBV12-3 or TRBV12-4 to TRBJ2-7; D gene unclear. The CDR3 loop spans 14 amino acids. The V gene lost 0 bases and the J gene lost 1 base, with 7 bases spanning the gap. The CDR3: CASSLAPRSYEQYF. CDR3 DNA: TGTGCCAGCAGTTTAGCTCCCAGATCCTACGAGCAGTACTTC.

The gene calls are TRBV5-1 and TRBJ2-5; tentatively, D is TRBD2 (5 bases). Trimming pared 0 bases from V and 1 base from J, leaving 16 bases between. The CDR3 contains 17 residues. The germline CDR1 and CDR2 sequences are SGHRS and YFSETQ. CDR3 bases: TGCGCCAGCAGCTTGGCGGGCCTAGGACGGGGCCAAGAGACCCAGTACTTC. This encodes CASSLAGLGRGQETQYF.

This clonotype turned up a few times. The genes are TRBV28 and TRBJ1-4; TRBD1 agrees at 7 bases. The trim removed 5 bases at V and 3 bases at J, leaving 3 bases unmatched. Germline-derived CDR1 and CDR2 are MDHEN and SYDVKM. CDR3 length equals 14 residues. CDR3: CASSRQGPNEKLFF. The CDR3, as DNA: TGTGCCAGCAGTAGACAGGGTCCTAATGAAAAACTGTTTTTT.

The chain joins TRBV5-5 to TRBJ2-1; no definite D call. Germline V gene data show CDR1 as SGHKS and CDR2 as YYEKEE (reference sequence). Deletions cut 0 bases from V and 5 bases from J, with 12 bases between. The CDR3 contains 15 residues. This CDR3 reads CASSLVRELHNEQFF. The DNA of the CDR3 is TGTGCCAGCAGCTTGGTTCGCGAGTTACACAATGAGCAGTTCTTC.

The rearrangement joins TRBV4-1 to TRBJ2-3; D tentatively reads TRBD1 or TRBD2 (6 bases each). Trimming pared 0 bases from V and 7 bases from J, leaving 14 bases between. This CDR3 has 15 residues. The V gene's germline CDR1 is MGHRA and CDR2 YSYEKL. This CDR3 is CASSQDPGEVNTQYF. Here the CDR3 DNA reads TGCGCCAGCAGCCAAGATCCAGGGGAGGTGAATACGCAGTATTTT.

The chain uses TRBV28 and TRBJ1-1; D call uncertain. V was shortened by 6 bases and J by 2 bases, with 13 bases between the two germline ends. The CDR3 extends over 14 amino acids. Germline V gives CDR1 MDHEN, CDR2 SYDVKM. The CDR3 reads CASSPLLFNTEAFF. The CDR3 region has the DNA TGTGCCAGCAGCCCTTTACTTTTTAACACTGAAGCTTTCTTT. The whole variable domain, filled in from reference TRBV28 and TRBJ1-1, reads DVKVTQSSRYLVKRTGEKVFLECVQDMDHENMFWYRQDPGLGLRLIYFSYDVKMKEKGDIPEGYSVSREKKERFSLILESASTNQTSMYLCASSPLLFNTEAFFGQGTRLTVV.

The V gene is TRBV7-2, the J gene TRBJ2-1; TRBD2 aligns across 7 bases. The CDR3 extends over 16 amino acids. The V and J ends lost 3 bases and 5 bases, in that order; junction bases with no gene match: 10. CDR1 SGHTA and CDR2 FQGNSA come from the germline V gene. This CDR3 reads CASSFRGAGADNEQFF. For the CDR3, the DNA is TGTGCCAGCAGCTTCCGAGGGGCGGGAGCAGACAATGAGCAGTTCTTC.

This chain uses TRBV10-3 with TRBJ2-2; 9 bases map to TRBD1. Germline V gene data show CDR1 as ENHRY and CDR2 as SYGVKD. The trim removed 7 bases at V and 5 bases at J, leaving 8 bases unmatched. This CDR3 has 15 amino acids. The chain's CDR3 is CAINKGQGGTGELFF. CDR3 coding DNA: TGTGCCATCAATAAGGGACAGGGAGGAACCGGGGAGCTGTTTTTT.

J is TRBJ2-7 and V is TRBV5-5; D is possibly TRBD1 (5 bases). Germline-derived CDR1 and CDR2 are SGHKS and YYEKEE (reference sequence). The CDR3 consists of 16 residues. V was pared by 1 base and J by 1 base, with 15 bases between. The CDR3 loop reads CASSLWAGIGSYEQYF. The CDR3 nucleotides are TGTGCCAGCAGCTTGTGGGCAGGGATTGGGTCCTACGAGCAGTACTTC.

The V gene is TRBV12-3 or TRBV12-4, the J gene TRBJ2-7; D perhaps matches TRBD2 (5 bases). The CDR3 extends over 13 amino acids. V shed 5 bases and J shed 6 bases, with 14 bases lying between them. The CDR3 coding sequence is TGTGCCAGCAGTCGCCCCGCGGGTCGCGAGCAGTACTTC. As protein: CASSRPAGREQYF.

The J gene is TRBJ2-7, the V gene TRBV18; 11 nucleotides agree with TRBD2. This CDR3 contains 18 residues. Germline V CDR1 and CDR2: KGHSH, LQKENI. Trimming cost V 2 bases and J 0 bases; bases outside gene matches: 9. The CDR3 region has the DNA TGTGCCAGCTCACCATTGACTAGCGGGGCTTCCCGCTCCTACGAGCAGTACTTC. Amino acid sequence: CASSPLTSGASRSYEQYF.

V gene TRBV15 combines with J gene TRBJ1-5; 7 bases map to TRBD1. There are 14 residues in the CDR3. Germline assignment: CDR1 LNHNV and CDR2 YYDKDF (reference sequence). V trimming: 8 bases; J trimming: 3 bases; junction bases outside the gene matches: 7. CDR3 DNA sequence: TGTGCCACCCGTCAGGGACAGTCCAATCAGCCCCAGCATTTT. This gives the protein CATRQGQSNQPQHF. The full variable domain, in which reference TRBV15 and TRBJ1-5 provide the parts outside the CDR3, is DAMVIQNPRYQVTQFGKPVTLSCSQTLNHNVMYWYQQKSSQAPKLLFHYYDKDFNNEADTPDNFQSRRPNTSFCFLDIRSPGLGDTAMYLCATRQGQSNQPQHFGDGTRLSIL.